Listed below are T cell receptor beta chains from one sample, sequenced in a study of blood T cell repertoires in COVID-19. Some clones are missing from TCRdb's copy, which holds only in-frame ones; the method was immunoSEQ multiplex PCR. The sample consists of about 400,000 clones, around 90% of them appearing once. Source material: PBMCs or T cells enriched from blood (not recorded which). Source of these receptors: a middle-aged woman with acute COVID-19. The CDR3 runs from the conserved cysteine through the conserved F or W. D genes are given only for firm matches. Clone size is not always given. Where it is, it says once, few, many or a class for expanded clones.

- | TRBJ2-7 | - | TRBV20-1 | CSVLTSYEQYF | TGCAGTGTCTTGACTAGCTACGAGCAGTACTTC
TRBD2 | TRBJ2-2 | - | TRBV7-9 | CASNLGGSTGELFF | TGTGCCAGTAATCTGGGGGGGAGCACCGGGGAGCTGTTTTTT
- | TRBJ1-4 | - | TRBV12-3/TRBV12-4 | CASSPTGGKLFF | TGTGCCAGCAGCCCGACGGGGGGCAAACTGTTTTTT
- | TRBJ1-5 | - | TRBV12-3/TRBV12-4 | CASSISEPQHF | TGTGCCAGCAGTATCTCAGAGCCCCAGCATTTT
- | TRBJ2-1 | once | TRBV7-2 | CASSSAGGRGGPNEQFF | TGTGCCAGCAGCTCCGCCGGAGGGCGTGGAGGTCCCAATGAGCAGTTCTTC
- | TRBJ1-2 | - | TRBV25-1 | CASSEGAGNGYTF | TGTGCCAGCAGTGAAGGCGCCGGGAACGGCTACACCTTC
- | TRBJ2-1 | - | TRBV5-1 | CASSLGSNEQFF | TGCGCCAGCAGCTTGGGGAGCAATGAGCAGTTCTTC
TRBD1 | TRBJ1-2 | - | TRBV10-3 | CAISGRTGNYGYTF | TGTGCCATCAGTGGCAGGACAGGAAACTATGGCTACACCTTC
- | TRBJ1-5 | few | TRBV5-1 | CASSPGVNGNQPQHF | TGCGCCAGCAGCCCAGGGGTAAATGGCAATCAGCCCCAGCATTTT
TRBD1 | TRBJ1-1 | - | TRBV7-9 | CASSRDRGETEAFF | TGTGCCAGCAGCCGGGACAGGGGTGAAACTGAAGCTTTCTTT
- | TRBJ2-1 | - | TRBV7-6 | CASSPEAFGNEQFF | TGTGCCAGCAGCCCGGAGGCCTTCGGAAATGAGCAGTTCTTC
TRBD2 | TRBJ2-5 | - | TRBV4-1 | CASSFRTSGGAGETQYF | TGCGCCAGCAGCTTCCGGACTAGCGGGGGGGCGGGAGAGACCCAGTACTTC
TRBD2 | TRBJ2-3 | few | TRBV2 | CASRPPLSGGPDTQYF | TGTGCCAGCAGACCTCCCCTTAGCGGGGGACCAGATACGCAGTATTTT
TRBD1 | TRBJ2-2 | - | TRBV5-1 | CASTRTGSTGELFF | TGCGCCAGCACTCGGACAGGGTCTACCGGGGAGCTGTTTTTT
- | TRBJ1-4 | - | TRBV30 | CAGYPRSTNEKLFF | TGTGCCGGATACCCCAGGTCAACTAATGAAAAACTGTTTTTT
- | TRBJ1-1 | - | TRBV7-2 | CASSFQGMNTEAFF | TGTGCCAGCAGCTTCCAGGGGATGAACACTGAAGCTTTCTTT
TRBD1 | TRBJ2-2 | - | TRBV7-8 | CASSRTGDTGELFF | TGTGCCAGCAGCCGGACAGGGGACACCGGGGAGCTGTTTTTT
- | TRBJ1-6 | - | TRBV6-1 | CASSEALRDYNSPLHF | TGTGCCAGCAGTGAAGCGCTGAGGGATTATAATTCACCCCTCCACTTT
- | TRBJ1-2 | - | TRBV6-2/TRBV6-3 | CASSPTPNYGYTF | TGTGCCAGCAGCCCCACACCCAACTATGGCTACACCTTC
- | TRBJ1-5 | once | TRBV30 | CAWSPDTRNQPQHF | TGTGCCTGGAGCCCGGACACCCGCAATCAGCCCCAGCATTTT
TRBD1 | TRBJ2-3 | - | TRBV19 | CASSIGWDRGSDTQYF | TGTGCCAGTAGTATAGGCTGGGACAGGGGGTCAGATACGCAGTATTTT
- | TRBJ1-2 | - | TRBV27 | CASSLSRDYGYTF | TGTGCCAGCAGTTTAAGCAGGGACTATGGCTACACCTTC
- | TRBJ2-5 | - | TRBV7-9 | CASSPVGGAGFETQYF | TGTGCCAGCAGCCCAGTGGGCGGGGCTGGGTTTGAGACCCAGTACTTC
TRBD2 | TRBJ2-7 | many | TRBV5-5 | CASSPLAGGSSYEQYF | TGTGCCAGCAGCCCTTTGGCGGGGGGGAGCTCCTACGAGCAGTACTTC
TRBD1 | TRBJ1-2 | many | TRBV27 | CASRGTGGRYGYTF | TGTGCCAGCCGAGGGACAGGGGGCCGCTATGGCTACACCTTC
- | TRBJ1-5 | - | TRBV7-9 | CASSTRDTNQPQHF | TGTGCCAGCAGCACACGGGACACAAATCAGCCCCAGCATTTT
TRBD2 | TRBJ2-1 | - | TRBV7-8 | CASSSGTSGGARVEQFF | TGTGCCAGCAGCAGTGGGACTAGCGGGGGGGCCCGGGTTGAGCAGTTCTTC
- | TRBJ1-3 | - | TRBV30 | CAWSGQRYSSGNTIYF | TGTGCCTGGAGTGGACAAAGATACAGCTCTGGAAACACCATATATTTT
- | TRBJ1-2 | - | TRBV7-2 | CASSENSGAGYGYTF | TGTGCCAGCTCAGAGAATTCAGGGGCCGGCTATGGCTACACCTTC
- | TRBJ1-5 | - | TRBV6-5 | CASSAGADNQPQHF | TGTGCCAGCAGCGCGGGGGCAGACAATCAGCCCCAGCATTTT
- | TRBJ1-4 | - | TRBV4-1 | CASSQVAQGNEKLFF | TGCGCCAGCAGCCAGGTCGCGCAGGGGAATGAAAAACTGTTTTTT
TRBD1 | TRBJ1-2 | - | TRBV19 | CASGPGTGSDYGYTF | TGTGCCAGTGGACCTGGGACAGGATCGGACTATGGCTACACCTTC
- | TRBJ2-2 | - | TRBV11-2 | CASSFTSGTGELFF | TGTGCCAGCAGCTTTACGTCCGGCACCGGGGAGCTGTTTTTT
- | TRBJ1-6 | - | TRBV6-1 | CASSEAVGESPLHF | TGTGCCAGCAGTGAAGCGGTAGGGGAATCACCCCTCCACTTT
- | TRBJ1-4 | - | TRBV4-1 | CASSQGQGWVEKLFF | TGCGCCAGCAGCCAAGGGCAGGGCTGGGTTGAAAAACTGTTTTTT
- | TRBJ2-1 | - | TRBV18 | CASSPQGHEQFF | TGTGCCAGCTCACCGCAGGGGCATGAGCAGTTCTTC
- | TRBJ1-5 | once | TRBV30 | CAWSVGGGAQPQHF | TGTGCCTGGAGTGTAGGGGGGGGTGCTCAGCCCCAGCATTTT
- | TRBJ1-1 | - | TRBV27 | CASRFGDTEAFF | TGTGCCAGCAGGTTCGGAGACACTGAAGCTTTCTTT
- | TRBJ1-1 | - | TRBV3-1/TRBV3-2 | CASSQTQDLAFF | TGTGCCAGCAGCCAAACACAGGACCTGGCTTTCTTT
TRBD2 | TRBJ2-3 | - | TRBV30 | CAGGSGLVPQYF | TGTGCCGGGGGGTCGGGACTAGTCCCCCAGTATTTT
TRBD2 | TRBJ2-5 | few | TRBV4-2 | CASSQVSGGLSKETQYF | TGTGCCAGCAGCCAAGTTTCGGGGGGGCTGTCGAAAGAGACCCAGTACTTC
- | TRBJ1-5 | once | TRBV30 | CAWSKNSNQPQHF | TGTGCCTGGAGTAAAAATTCTAATCAGCCCCAGCATTTT
TRBD2 | TRBJ2-3 | - | TRBV7-2 | CASSLTSGGFSDTQYF | TGTGCCAGCAGCTTAACTAGCGGGGGATTCTCAGATACGCAGTATTTT
TRBD1 | TRBJ2-7 | - | TRBV4-1 | CASSRGTGAYEQYF | TGCGCCAGCAGCCGAGGGACAGGAGCCTACGAGCAGTACTTC
- | TRBJ2-5 | - | TRBV7-2 | CASSLMGADKTQYF | TGTGCCAGCAGCTTGATGGGGGCCGATAAGACCCAGTACTTC
TRBD1 | TRBJ2-5 | - | TRBV19 | CASTQWAGTGNQETQYF | TGTGCCAGTACCCAATGGGCCGGGACAGGGAACCAAGAGACCCAGTACTTC
- | TRBJ1-1 | - | TRBV10-2 | CASSVEGTGTEAFF | TGCGCCAGCAGTGTAGAGGGTACGGGCACTGAAGCTTTCTTT
TRBD1 | TRBJ2-1 | - | TRBV29-1 | CSVEEQGARRFF | TGCAGCGTTGAAGAACAGGGGGCGCGGCGGTTCTTC